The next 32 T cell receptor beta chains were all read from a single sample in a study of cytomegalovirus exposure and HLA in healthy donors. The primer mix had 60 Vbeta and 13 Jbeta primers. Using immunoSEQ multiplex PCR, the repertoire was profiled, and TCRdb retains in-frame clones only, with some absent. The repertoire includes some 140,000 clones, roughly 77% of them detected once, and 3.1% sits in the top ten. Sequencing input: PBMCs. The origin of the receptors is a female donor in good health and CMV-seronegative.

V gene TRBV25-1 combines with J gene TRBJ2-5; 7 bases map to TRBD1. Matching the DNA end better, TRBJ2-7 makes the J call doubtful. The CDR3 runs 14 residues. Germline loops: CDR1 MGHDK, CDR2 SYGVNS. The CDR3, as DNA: TGTGCCAGCAGTTACAGGGGTACCTCCTACGAGCAGTACTTC. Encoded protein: CASSYRGTSYEQYF.

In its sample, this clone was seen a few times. The CDR3 DNA sequence: TGTGCCAGCAGTTTATCCGCCCTGGCAGGGGAACAGCCCCAGCATTTT. Protein: CASSLSALAGEQPQHF. The V call is TRBV27, the J call TRBJ1-5; a weak D match, TRBD1 (6 bases). Germline CDR1 is MNHEY and CDR2 is SMNVEV (reference sequence). V was shortened by 0 bases and J by 7 bases, with 16 bases between the two germline ends. The CDR3 totals 16 residues.

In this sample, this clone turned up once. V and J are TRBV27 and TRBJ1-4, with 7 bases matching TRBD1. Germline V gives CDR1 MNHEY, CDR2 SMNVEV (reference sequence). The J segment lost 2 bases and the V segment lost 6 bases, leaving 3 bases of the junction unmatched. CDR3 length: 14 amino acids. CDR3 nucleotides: TGTGCCAGCAGACGACAGGGCACTAATGAAAAACTGTTTTTT. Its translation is CASRRQGTNEKLFF.

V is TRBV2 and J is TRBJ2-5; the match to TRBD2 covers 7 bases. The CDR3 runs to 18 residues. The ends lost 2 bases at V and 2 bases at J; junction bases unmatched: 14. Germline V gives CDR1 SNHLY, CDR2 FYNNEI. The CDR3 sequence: CASSEIFNGGGGQETQYF. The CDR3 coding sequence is TGTGCCAGCAGTGAAATCTTCAATGGGGGGGGAGGGCAAGAGACCCAGTACTTC.

Written as DNA, the CDR3 is TGCGCCAGCAGCTTGAGTGAGAGGGAAAAACTGTTTTTT. It specifies CASSLSEREKLFF. The J gene is TRBJ1-4, the V gene TRBV5-1; D is ambiguous. The CDR3 contains 13 residues. Germline V CDR1 and CDR2: SGHRS, YFSETQ. V was shortened by 1 base and J by 8 bases, with 9 bases between the two germline ends.

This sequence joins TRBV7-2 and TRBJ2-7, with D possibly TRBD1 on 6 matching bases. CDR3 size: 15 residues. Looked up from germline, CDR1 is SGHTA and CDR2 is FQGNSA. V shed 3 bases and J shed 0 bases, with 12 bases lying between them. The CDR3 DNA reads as TGTGCCAGCAGCTTTTTTGGGGGCGACTCCTACGAGCAGTACTTC. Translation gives CASSFFGGDSYEQYF.

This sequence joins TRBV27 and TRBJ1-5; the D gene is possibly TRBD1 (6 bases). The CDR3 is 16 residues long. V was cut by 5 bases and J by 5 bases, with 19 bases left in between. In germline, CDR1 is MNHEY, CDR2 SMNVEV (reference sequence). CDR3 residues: CASSPQTPTGYQPQHF. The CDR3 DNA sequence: TGTGCCAGCAGTCCCCAAACTCCGACAGGCTATCAGCCCCAGCATTTT.

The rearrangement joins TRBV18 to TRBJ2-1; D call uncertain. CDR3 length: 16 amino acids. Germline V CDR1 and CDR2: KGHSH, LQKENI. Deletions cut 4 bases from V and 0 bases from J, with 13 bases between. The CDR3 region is CASSLRPLSSYNEQFF. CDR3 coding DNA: TGTGCCAGCTCACTGAGGCCGTTGAGCTCCTACAATGAGCAGTTCTTC.

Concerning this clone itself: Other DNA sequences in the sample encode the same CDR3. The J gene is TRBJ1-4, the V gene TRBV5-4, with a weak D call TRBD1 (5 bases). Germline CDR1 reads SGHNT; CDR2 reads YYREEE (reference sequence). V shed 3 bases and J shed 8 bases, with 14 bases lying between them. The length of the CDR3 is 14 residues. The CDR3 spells CASSSTGTREKLFF. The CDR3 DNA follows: TGTGCCAGCAGCTCCACCGGGACTCGGGAAAAACTGTTTTTT.

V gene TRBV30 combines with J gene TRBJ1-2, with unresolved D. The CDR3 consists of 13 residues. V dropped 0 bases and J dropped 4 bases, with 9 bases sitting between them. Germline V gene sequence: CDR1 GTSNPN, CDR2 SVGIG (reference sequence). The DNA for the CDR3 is TGTGCCTGGAGTGTACCCAACTTCTATGGCTACACCTTC. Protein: CAWSVPNFYGYTF.

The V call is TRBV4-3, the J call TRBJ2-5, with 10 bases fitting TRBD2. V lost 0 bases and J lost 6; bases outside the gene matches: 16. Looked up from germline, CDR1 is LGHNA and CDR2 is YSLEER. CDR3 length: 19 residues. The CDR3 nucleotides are TGCGCCAGCAGCCAAGATCTAACTAGCGGGATCCCGATCCGAAAGACCCAGTACTTC. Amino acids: CASSQDLTSGIPIRKTQYF.

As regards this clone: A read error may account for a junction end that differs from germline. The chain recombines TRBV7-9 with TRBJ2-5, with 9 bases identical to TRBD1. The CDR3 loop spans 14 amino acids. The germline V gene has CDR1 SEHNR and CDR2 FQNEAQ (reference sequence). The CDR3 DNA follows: TGTTCCAGCAGCCCCCGGGACAGGGCTGAGACCCAGTACTTC. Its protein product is CSSSPRDRAETQYF.

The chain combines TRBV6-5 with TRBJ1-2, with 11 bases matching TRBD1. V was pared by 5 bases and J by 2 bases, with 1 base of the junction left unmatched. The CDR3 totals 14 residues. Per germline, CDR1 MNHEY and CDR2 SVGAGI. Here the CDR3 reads CASSRDRGNYGYTF. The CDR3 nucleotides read TGTGCCAGCAGTCGGGACAGGGGGAACTATGGCTACACCTTC.

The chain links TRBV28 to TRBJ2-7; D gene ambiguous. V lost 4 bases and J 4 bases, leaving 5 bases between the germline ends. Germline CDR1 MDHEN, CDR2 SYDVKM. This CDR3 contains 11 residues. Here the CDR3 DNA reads TGTGCCAGCAGTTCTAGTTACGAGCAGTACTTC. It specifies CASSSSYEQYF.

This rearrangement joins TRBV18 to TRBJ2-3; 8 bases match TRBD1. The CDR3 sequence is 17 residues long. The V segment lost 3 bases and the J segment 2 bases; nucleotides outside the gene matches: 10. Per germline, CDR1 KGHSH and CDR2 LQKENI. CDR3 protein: CASSPLRTGGITDTQYF. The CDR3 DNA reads TGTGCCAGCTCACCCCTCCGTACAGGGGGGATCACAGATACGCAGTATTTT.

The CDR3 region has the DNA TGTGCCAGCAGCTTATTAACGGCAGGGGTGGTTGAAGCTTTCTTT. It codes for CASSLLTAGVVEAFF. This rearrangement joins TRBV7-2 to TRBJ1-1; possibly TRBD1 for D (6 bases). Germline V gene lookup returns CDR1 SGHTA and CDR2 FQGNSA. The V end lost 2 bases, the J end lost 7 bases, and 17 bases lay between the germline ends. The CDR3 length is 15 residues.

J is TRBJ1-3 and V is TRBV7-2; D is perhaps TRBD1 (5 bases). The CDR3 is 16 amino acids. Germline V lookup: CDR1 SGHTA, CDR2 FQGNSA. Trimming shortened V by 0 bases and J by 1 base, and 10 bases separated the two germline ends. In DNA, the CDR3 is TGTGCCAGCAGCTTAGCCCCTCCAGGGTCTGGAAACACCATATATTTT. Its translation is CASSLAPPGSGNTIYF.

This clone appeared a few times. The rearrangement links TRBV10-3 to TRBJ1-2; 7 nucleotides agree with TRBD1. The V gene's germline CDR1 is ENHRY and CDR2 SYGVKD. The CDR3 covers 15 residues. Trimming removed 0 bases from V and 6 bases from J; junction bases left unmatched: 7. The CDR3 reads CAISESAGGFDGYTF. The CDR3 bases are TGTGCCATCAGTGAGTCCGCAGGGGGATTCGATGGCTACACCTTC.

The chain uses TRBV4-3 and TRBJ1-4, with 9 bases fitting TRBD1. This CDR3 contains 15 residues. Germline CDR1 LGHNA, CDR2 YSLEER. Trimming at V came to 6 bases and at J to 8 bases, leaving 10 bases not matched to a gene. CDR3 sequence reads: CASRRHRGPEEKLFF. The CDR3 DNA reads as TGCGCCAGCAGGAGGCACAGGGGGCCGGAGGAAAAACTGTTTTTT.

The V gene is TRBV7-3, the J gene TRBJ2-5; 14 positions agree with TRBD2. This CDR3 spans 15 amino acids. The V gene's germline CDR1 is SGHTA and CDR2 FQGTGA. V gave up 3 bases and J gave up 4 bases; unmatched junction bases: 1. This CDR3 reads CASSLGLAGVETQYF. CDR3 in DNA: TGTGCCAGCAGCTTGGGACTAGCGGGGGTAGAGACCCAGTACTTC. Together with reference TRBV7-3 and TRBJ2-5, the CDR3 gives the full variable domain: GAGVSQTPSNKVTEKGKYVELRCDPISGHTALYWYRQSLGQGPEFLIYFQGTGAADDSGLPNDRFFAVRPEGSVSTLKIQRTERGDSAVYLCASSLGLAGVETQYFGPGTRLLVL.

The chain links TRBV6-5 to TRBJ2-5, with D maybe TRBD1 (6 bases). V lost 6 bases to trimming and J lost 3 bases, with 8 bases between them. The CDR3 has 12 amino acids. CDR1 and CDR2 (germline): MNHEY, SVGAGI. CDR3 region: CASRAGEETQYF. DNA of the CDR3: TGTGCCAGCAGGGCAGGGGAAGAGACCCAGTACTTC.

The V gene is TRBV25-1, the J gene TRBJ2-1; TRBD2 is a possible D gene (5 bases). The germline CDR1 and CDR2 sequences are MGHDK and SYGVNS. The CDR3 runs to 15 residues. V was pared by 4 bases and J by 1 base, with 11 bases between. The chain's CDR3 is CASSATRASYNEQFF. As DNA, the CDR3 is TGTGCCAGCAGTGCTACTAGAGCGTCCTACAATGAGCAGTTCTTC.

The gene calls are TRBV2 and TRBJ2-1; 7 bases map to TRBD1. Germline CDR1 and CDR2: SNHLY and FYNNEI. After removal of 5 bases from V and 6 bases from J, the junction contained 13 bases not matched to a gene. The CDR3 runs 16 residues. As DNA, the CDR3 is TGTGCCAGCAGTATTAGGGGGCAGAGGCAGATCAATGAGCAGTTCTTC. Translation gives CASSIRGQRQINEQFF.

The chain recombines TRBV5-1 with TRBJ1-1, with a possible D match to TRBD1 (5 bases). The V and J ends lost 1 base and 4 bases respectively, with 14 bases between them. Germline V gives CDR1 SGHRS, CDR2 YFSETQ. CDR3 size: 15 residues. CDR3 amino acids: CASSLSMGLGTEAFF. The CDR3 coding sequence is TGCGCCAGCAGCTTGAGTATGGGGCTAGGCACTGAAGCTTTCTTT.

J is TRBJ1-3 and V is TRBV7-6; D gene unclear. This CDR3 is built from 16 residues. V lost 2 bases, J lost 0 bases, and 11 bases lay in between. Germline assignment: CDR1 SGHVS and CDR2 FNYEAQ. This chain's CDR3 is CASSLNPVNSGNTIYF. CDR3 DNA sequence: TGTGCCAGCAGCTTAAATCCGGTCAACTCTGGAAACACCATATATTTT.

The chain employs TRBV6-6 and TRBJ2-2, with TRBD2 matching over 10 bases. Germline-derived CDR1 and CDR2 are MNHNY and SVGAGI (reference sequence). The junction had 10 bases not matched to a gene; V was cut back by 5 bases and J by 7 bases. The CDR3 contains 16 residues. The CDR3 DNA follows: TGTGCCAGCAGTCACCGGCCCAGCGGGAGGGACGGGGAGCTGTTTTTT. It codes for CASSHRPSGRDGELFF.

The CDR3 DNA is TGTGCCAGCAGCTTGGTAGGGACAGGGTCTTACGGCTACACCTTC. Translating gives CASSLVGTGSYGYTF. This rearrangement joins TRBV5-5 to TRBJ1-2; 9 nucleotides align to TRBD1. The length of the CDR3 is 15 residues. Germline values: CDR1 SGHKS, CDR2 YYEKEE (reference sequence). J gave up 8 bases and V 0 bases, and 8 bases lay outside the gene matches.

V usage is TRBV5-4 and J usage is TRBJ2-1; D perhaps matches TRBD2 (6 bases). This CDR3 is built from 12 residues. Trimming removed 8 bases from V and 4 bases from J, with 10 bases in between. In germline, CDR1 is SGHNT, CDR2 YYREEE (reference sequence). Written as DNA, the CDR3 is TGTGCCAGTAATAGCGGTTACAATGAGCAGTTCTTC. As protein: CASNSGYNEQFF.

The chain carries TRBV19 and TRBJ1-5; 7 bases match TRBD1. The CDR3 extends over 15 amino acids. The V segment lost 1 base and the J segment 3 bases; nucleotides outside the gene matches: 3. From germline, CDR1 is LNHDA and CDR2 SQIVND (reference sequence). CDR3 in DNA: TGTGCCAGTAGTATAGGACAGGGTCCCAATCAGCCCCAGCATTTT. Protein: CASSIGQGPNQPQHF.

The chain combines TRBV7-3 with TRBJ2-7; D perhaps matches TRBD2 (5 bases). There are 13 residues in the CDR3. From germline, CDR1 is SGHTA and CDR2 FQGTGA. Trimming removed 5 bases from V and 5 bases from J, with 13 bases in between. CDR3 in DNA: TGTGCCAGCAGCGGGCGAGGGTCACACGAGCAGTACTTC. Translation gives CASSGRGSHEQYF.

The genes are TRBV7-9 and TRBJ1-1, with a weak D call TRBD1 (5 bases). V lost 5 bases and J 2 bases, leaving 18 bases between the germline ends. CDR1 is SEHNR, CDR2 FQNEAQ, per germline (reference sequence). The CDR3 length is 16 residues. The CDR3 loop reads CASSHWTGGRNTEAFF. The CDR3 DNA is TGTGCCAGCAGCCATTGGACCGGGGGACGAAACACTGAAGCTTTCTTT.

The CDR3 protein is CASSDLQVIYGYTF. The CDR3 DNA follows: TGTGCCAGCAGTGACCTACAGGTTATCTATGGCTACACCTTC. This chain connects TRBV2 to TRBJ1-2; tentative D call: TRBD1 (5 bases). CDR1 SNHLY and CDR2 FYNNEI come from the germline V gene. This CDR3 is built from 14 residues. Trimming took off 3 bases at V and 4 bases at J, with 12 bases between the two ends. The variable domain in full, with the rest retrieved from reference TRBV2 and TRBJ1-2, is EPEVTQTPSHQVTQMGQEVILRCVPISNHLYFYWYRQILGQKVEFLVSFYNNEISEKSEIFDDQFSVERPDGSNFTLKIRSTKLEDSAMYFCASSDLQVIYGYTFGSGTRLTVV.